The entry below gives a single TCR beta chain sequence along with its context. Specified time point: blood at routine non-recurrence follow-up after resection. TCRdb processed the 5' RACE reads anew with MiXCR; each CDR3 protein has one entry. This sample carries about 87,000 distinct CDR3 sequences, approximately 19% of them seen once, and the ten largest clones take 21%. Germline loops: CDR1 SGHAT, CDR2 FQNNGV. Trimming stripped 2 bases from V and 2 bases from J, with 12 bases between. CDR3 length equals 15 residues. This sample was taken from a study of spatial heterogeneity in lung cancer. The specimen comprised PBMCs, sampled at follow-up. This clonotype was obtained from a male donor with early-stage non-small cell lung cancer. V and J are TRBV11-2 and TRBJ2-5; D perhaps matches TRBD2 (6 bases). Written as DNA, the CDR3 is TGTGCCAGCAGCTTAAGTACCCGGGGGCAAGAGACCCAGTACTTC. It specifies CASSLSTRGQETQYF.